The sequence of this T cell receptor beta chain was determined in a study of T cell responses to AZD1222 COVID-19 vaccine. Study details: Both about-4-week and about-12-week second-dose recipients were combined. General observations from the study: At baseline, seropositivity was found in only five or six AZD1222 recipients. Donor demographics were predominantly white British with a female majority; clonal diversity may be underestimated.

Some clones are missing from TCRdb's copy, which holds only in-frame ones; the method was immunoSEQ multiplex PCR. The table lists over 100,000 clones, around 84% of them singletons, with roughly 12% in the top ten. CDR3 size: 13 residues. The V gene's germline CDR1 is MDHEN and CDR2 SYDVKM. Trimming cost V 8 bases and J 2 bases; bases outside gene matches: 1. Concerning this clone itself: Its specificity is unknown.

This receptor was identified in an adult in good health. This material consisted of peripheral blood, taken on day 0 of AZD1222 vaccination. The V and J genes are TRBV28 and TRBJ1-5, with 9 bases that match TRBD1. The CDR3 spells CASRTGGNQPQHF. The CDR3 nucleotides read TGTGCCAGCCGGACAGGGGGCAATCAGCCCCAGCATTTT. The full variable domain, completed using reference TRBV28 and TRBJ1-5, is DVKVTQSSRYLVKRTGEKVFLECVQDMDHENMFWYRQDPGLGLRLIYFSYDVKMKEKGDIPEGYSVSREKKERFSLILESASTNQTSMYLCASRTGGNQPQHFGDGTRLSIL.